These 14 T cell receptor beta chains were sequenced from one sample in a study of T cells in Graves' hyperthyroidism and ophthalmopathy (dated by TCRdb to about 2019). The library relied on multiplex PCR. The run used an Illumina HiSeq 2000. The TCR beta CDR3 regions were amplified from the RNA transcripts. The TCR CDR3 was subjected to a first round of RT-PCR using the HTBI primer set and the Qiagen OneStep RT-PCR kit. The public reads were reanalyzed by TCRdb: fastp trimming at Q25, MiXCR alignment, in-frame beta chains only. Entries that share a CDR3 protein sequence are merged under the most common genes and DNA. This sample holds hundreds of thousands of distinct CDR3 sequences; roughly 40% were observed only once. The ten largest clones represent more than 7% of the sample. The specimen sequenced was blood. The receptors were sampled from a man between 18 and 35 years old with Graves' hyperthyroidism.

This clonotype occurred a few times. The chain combines TRBV14 with TRBJ1-3; D remains ambiguous. The CDR3 is 16 residues long. CDR1 and CDR2 (germline): SGHDN, FVKESK. Deletions cut 4 bases from V and 0 bases from J, with 13 bases between. The CDR3 DNA sequence: TGTGCCAGCAGCCCCTGGGGAGGCGGCTCTGGAAACACCATATATTTT. Its protein is CASSPWGGGSGNTIYF.

In this sample, this clonotype turned up many times. The V call is TRBV20-1, the J call TRBJ1-2; tentative D call: TRBD1 (6 bases). The length of the CDR3 is 14 residues. The V end was cut by 6 bases, the J end by 6 bases, with 20 bases between. Germline CDR1 is DFQATT and CDR2 is SNEGSKA (reference sequence). CDR3 DNA: TGCAGTGCCAAACTTGACAGGACTTCTGATGGCTACACCTTC. It yields the protein CSAKLDRTSDGYTF.

In its sample, this clonotype was seen a few times. The rearrangement links TRBV7-2 to TRBJ1-2; D call uncertain. There are 13 residues in the CDR3. Trimming took off 5 bases at V and 6 bases at J, with 13 bases between the two ends. In germline, CDR1 is SGHTA, CDR2 FQGNSA. CDR3 amino acids: CASSQERTDGYTF. The CDR3 DNA is TGTGCCAGCAGCCAAGAGCGGACGGATGGCTACACCTTC.

A few counts support this clonotype. V and J are TRBV6-5 and TRBJ2-7; D is undetermined. Germline V gene lookup returns CDR1 MNHEY and CDR2 SVGAGI. V was pared by 2 bases and J by 7 bases, with 6 bases between. There are 11 residues in the CDR3. CDR3 protein: CASSYLGEQYF. CDR3 sequence (DNA): TGTGCCAGCAGTTACCTGGGGGAGCAGTACTTC.

This clonotype was counted between two and nine times. The CDR3 here is CASSQGGGGAEAFF. The DNA of the CDR3 is TGTGCCAGCAGCCAAGGGGGAGGCGGGGCTGAAGCTTTCTTT. This chain joins TRBV3-1 and TRBJ1-1; no definite D call. Trimming stripped 1 base from V and 6 bases from J, with 12 bases between. The CDR3 consists of 14 residues. Looked up from germline, CDR1 is LGHDT and CDR2 is YNNKEL (reference sequence). Looking up the rest from reference TRBV3-1 and TRBJ1-1 gives the full variable domain: DTAVSQTPKYLVTQMGNDKSIKCEQNLGHDTMYWYKQDSKKFLKIMFSYNNKELIINETVPNRFSPKSPDKAHLNLHINSLELGDSAVYFCASSQGGGGAEAFFGQGTRLTVV.

This clonotype was picked up a small number of times. The chain is built from TRBV9 and TRBJ2-7; possibly TRBD2 for D (6 bases). Trimming took off 3 bases at V and 5 bases at J, with 15 bases between the two ends. Germline V gives CDR1 SGDLS, CDR2 YYNGEE. The CDR3 is 14 residues long. The CDR3 bases are TGTGCCAGCAGCGCATCCCCGGGAGTCGACGAGCAGTACTTC. It yields the protein CASSASPGVDEQYF.

This chain uses TRBV29-1 with TRBJ2-5; the D gene could be TRBD1 or TRBD2 (5 bases each). The CDR3 consists of 14 residues. V was shortened by 0 bases and J by 2 bases, with 10 bases between the two germline ends. Germline V lookup: CDR1 SQVTM, CDR2 ANQGSEA. Here the CDR3 reads CSVEEGVAQETQYF. In DNA form, the CDR3 reads TGCAGCGTTGAAGAGGGGGTTGCGCAAGAGACCCAGTACTTC.

Comments on this clonotype: A much larger clone differs from this one at a single base, so this may be a read error. V and J are TRBV20-1 and TRBJ1-1, with D perhaps matching TRBD1 (6 bases). This CDR3 has 14 residues. V dropped 2 bases and J dropped 6 bases, with 16 bases sitting between them. CDR1 and CDR2 from the germline V gene are DFQATT and SNEGSKA (reference sequence). The CDR3 sequence: CSARPRGMYAEAFF. CDR3 coding DNA: TGCAGTGCTAGACCCAGGGGAATGTACGCTGAAGCTTTCTTT.

Comments on this clonotype: A much larger clone differs by one base, so this may be a read error. The V and J genes are TRBV5-1 and TRBJ1-1; weak D call: TRBD1 (6 bases). The CDR3 spans 12 residues. In germline, CDR1 is SGHRS, CDR2 YFSETQ. The CDR3 sequence is CASSWAQGEALF. DNA for the CDR3: TGCGCCAGCAGCTGGGCACAGGGTGAAGCTCTCTTT.

With respect to this clonotype: A much larger clone lies a single base off, so this may be a read error. The chain has TRBV7-8 and TRBJ1-6, with D hard to call. CDR1 and CDR2 (germline): SGHVS, FQNEAQ. CDR3 length: 13 amino acids. Trimming stripped 5 bases from V and 3 bases from J, with 5 bases between. CDR3 coding DNA: TGTGCCAGCAGCGCAGTCTATAATTCACCCCTCCACTTT. It encodes CASSAVYNSPLHF.

This clonotype appeared many times. The V call is TRBV7-9, the J call TRBJ1-1; maybe TRBD1 (5 bases). CDR1 is SEHNR and CDR2 is FQNEAQ in the germline V gene (reference sequence). Trimming took off 5 bases at V and 6 bases at J, with 10 bases between the two ends. CDR3 size: 12 residues. This CDR3 reads CASSLQVPEAFF. The CDR3 DNA reads as TGTGCCAGCAGCCTACAGGTACCTGAAGCTTTCTTT.

The chain carries TRBV7-6 and TRBJ2-6; a weak D match, TRBD1 (6 bases). The CDR3 is 16 residues long. V lost 5 bases to trimming and J lost 0 bases, with 11 bases between them. Germline CDR1 and CDR2: SGHVS and FNYEAQ. The CDR3 nucleotides are TGTGCCAGCAGCCGGACACAGGGCTCTGGGGCCAACGTCCTGACTTTC. Protein product: CASSRTQGSGANVLTF. The variable domain in full, with the rest retrieved from reference TRBV7-6 and TRBJ2-6, is GAGVSQSPRYKVTKRGQDVALRCDPISGHVSLYWYRQALGQGPEFLTYFNYEAQQDKSGLPNDRFSAERPEGSISTLTIQRTEQRDSAMYRCASSRTQGSGANVLTFGAGSRLTVL.

There are many counts of this clonotype. This chain connects TRBV5-1 to TRBJ2-7, with TRBD1 matching 7 bases. The germline gives CDR1 SGHRS, CDR2 YFSETQ. This CDR3 is 14 amino acids long. V lost 4 bases and J lost 7; bases outside the gene matches: 11. The CDR3 loop is CASSPGTALGEQYF. Written as DNA, the CDR3 is TGCGCCAGCAGCCCCGGGACAGCCCTGGGAGAGCAGTACTTC.

The chain couples TRBV7-2 to TRBJ2-2; TRBD2 matches 11 bases. The germline V gene has CDR1 SGHTA and CDR2 FQGNSA. Trimming removed 5 bases from V and 6 bases from J; junction bases left unmatched: 5. The CDR3 runs to 15 residues. CDR3 loop: CASSHSGRASGELFF. CDR3 sequence (DNA): TGTGCCAGCAGCCATAGCGGGAGGGCCTCCGGGGAGCTGTTTTTT. The full variable domain, in which reference TRBV7-2 and TRBJ2-2 provide the parts outside the CDR3, is GAGVSQSPSNKVTEKGKDVELRCDPISGHTALYWYRQSLGQGLEFLIYFQGNSAPDKSGLPSDRFSAERTGGSVSTLTIQRTQQEDSAVYLCASSHSGRASGELFFGEGSRLTVL.